Below, 32 T cell receptor beta chains from the same sample are listed, as sequenced in a study of blood T cell repertoires in COVID-19. Profiled with immunoSEQ multiplex PCR; TCRdb holds only in-frame clones, not every one. The sample has approximately 60,000 clones; approximately 83% are singletons. Sequencing was carried out using peripheral blood. The receptors come from a woman of 80 years or more with acute or convalescent COVID-19.

The V gene is TRBV18, the J gene TRBJ1-1; D unresolved. V lost 6 bases, J lost 7 bases, and 15 bases lay in between. Germline-derived CDR1 and CDR2 are KGHSH and LQKENI. This CDR3 has 13 amino acids. CDR3 DNA: TGTGCCAGCTCGGCAAACGGTGGGCTTGAAGCTTTCTTT. As protein: CASSANGGLEAFF.

The gene calls are TRBV7-2 and TRBJ2-7, with a tentative D call TRBD1 (6 bases). With 4 bases removed from V and 1 base from J, the gap between germline ends came to 11 bases. Germline assignment: CDR1 SGHTA and CDR2 FQGNSA. The CDR3 has 14 residues. The CDR3 DNA reads as TGTGCCAGCAGCTCGGACAGACAATCCTACGAGCAGTACTTC. This translates into CASSSDRQSYEQYF. The full variable domain, in which reference TRBV7-2 and TRBJ2-7 provide the parts outside the CDR3, is GAGVSQSPSNKVTEKGKDVELRCDPISGHTALYWYRQSLGQGLEFLIYFQGNSAPDKSGLPSDRFSAERTGGSVSTLTIQRTQQEDSAVYLCASSSDRQSYEQYFGPGTRLTVT.

This sequence joins TRBV18 and TRBJ2-3; D possibly corresponds to TRBD2 (6 bases). The V gene's germline CDR1 is KGHSH and CDR2 LQKENI. This CDR3 is built from 16 residues. The V and J ends lost 1 base and 0 bases respectively, with 11 bases between them. The CDR3 sequence: CASSPLGGASTDTQYF. As DNA, the CDR3 is TGTGCCAGCTCACCACTAGGCGGGGCTAGCACAGATACGCAGTATTTT.

This chain uses TRBV9 with TRBJ2-3; 9 bases map to TRBD2. There are 16 residues in the CDR3. Germline trimming cut 3 bases from V and 0 bases from J; bases unmatched to any gene: 5. CDR1 and CDR2 (germline): SGDLS, YYNGEE. In DNA, the CDR3 is TGTGCCAGCAGCGGTCGAGCGGGGGGAAGCACAGATACGCAGTATTTT. Translated: CASSGRAGGSTDTQYF.

This clone was observed a single time. The chain joins TRBV19 to TRBJ1-5; 7 nucleotides line up with TRBD1. The germline gives CDR1 LNHDA, CDR2 SQIVND (reference sequence). This CDR3 comprises 16 residues. With 4 bases clipped from V and 6 bases from J, the junction kept 12 bases outside the gene matches. The CDR3: CASSKTGAGGFQPQHF. CDR3 coding DNA: TGTGCCAGTAGTAAAACAGGGGCCGGGGGTTTTCAGCCCCAGCATTTT.

This clone was detected a few times. Written as DNA, the CDR3 is TGTGCCAGCAGCGTAGGCGGGGTGTCCCTACTCTCTGGAAACACCATATATTTT. This gives the protein CASSVGGVSLLSGNTIYF. The V gene is TRBV9, the J gene TRBJ1-3; D call uncertain. Germline values: CDR1 SGDLS, CDR2 YYNGEE. The CDR3 runs to 18 residues. Trimming took off 0 bases at V and 0 bases at J, with 16 bases between the two ends.

The J gene is TRBJ2-3, the V gene TRBV4-2, with D maybe TRBD1 (6 bases). The CDR3 is made up of 17 amino acids. V was trimmed by 4 bases and J by 0 bases, leaving 17 bases between them. Germline V gene data show CDR1 as LGHNA and CDR2 as YNFKEQ. The CDR3 sequence is CASSLTTGPLSTDTQYF. The CDR3 nucleotides read TGTGCCAGCAGCCTCACGACAGGACCGCTAAGCACAGATACGCAGTATTTT.

The chain employs TRBV30 and TRBJ1-1; possible D gene TRBD1, 5 bases. With 0 bases removed from V and 0 bases from J, the gap between germline ends came to 11 bases. CDR1 and CDR2 (germline): GTSNPN, SVGIG (reference sequence). The CDR3 sequence is 15 residues long. CDR3 coding DNA: TGTGCCTGGAGTGTTGAGGCGGGACTGAACACTGAAGCTTTCTTT. This sequence encodes CAWSVEAGLNTEAFF. Drawing the rest from reference TRBV30 and TRBJ1-1, the complete variable domain is SQTIHQWPATLVQPVGSPLSLECTVEGTSNPNLYWYRQAAGRGLQLLFYSVGIGQISSEVPQNLSASRPQDRQFILSSKKLLLSDSGFYLCAWSVEAGLNTEAFFGQGTRLTVV.

This clone showed up just a few times. V usage is TRBV6-1 and J usage is TRBJ2-1; D is possibly TRBD2 (7 bases). V lost 7 bases to trimming and J lost 4 bases, with 14 bases between them. Germline-derived CDR1 and CDR2 are MNHNS and SASEGT. This CDR3 has 14 residues. The CDR3 DNA reads as TGTGCCAGCAAGACTGGGGGGGCGTACAATGAGCAGTTCTTC. This gives the protein CASKTGGAYNEQFF.

The J gene is TRBJ2-1, the V gene TRBV5-1; 13 positions match TRBD2. This CDR3 comprises 15 residues. CDR1 is SGHRS and CDR2 is YFSETQ in the germline V gene. After removal of 0 bases from V and 7 bases from J, the junction contained 1 base not matched to a gene. The CDR3 loop is CASSLGGLAGNEQFF. CDR3 nucleotides: TGCGCCAGCAGCTTGGGGGGACTAGCGGGAAATGAGCAGTTCTTC. The full variable domain, completed using reference TRBV5-1 and TRBJ2-1, is KAGVTQTPRYLIKTRGQQVTLSCSPISGHRSVSWYQQTPGQGLQFLFEYFSETQRNKGNFPGRFSGRQFSNSRSEMNVSTLELGDSALYLCASSLGGLAGNEQFFGPGTRLTVL.

The chain couples TRBV7-3 to TRBJ2-2, with D tentatively TRBD2 (5 bases). The V end was cut by 3 bases, the J end by 3 bases, with 14 bases between. CDR3 length equals 16 residues. Germline values: CDR1 SGHTA, CDR2 FQGTGA. CDR3 DNA sequence: TGTGCCAGCAGCTTCCGAGCGGCTTCCGACACCGGGGAGCTGTTTTTT. Residues: CASSFRAASDTGELFF.

This chain joins TRBV27 and TRBJ2-6, with no clear D. The germline V gene encodes CDR1 MNHEY and CDR2 SMNVEV (reference sequence). This CDR3 has 15 amino acids. With 5 bases removed from V and 0 bases from J, the gap between germline ends came to 8 bases. This chain's CDR3 is CASSLLNSGANVLTF. In nucleotides, the CDR3 is TGTGCCAGCAGTCTTCTAAACTCTGGGGCCAACGTCCTGACTTTC.

CDR3 bases: TGCAGCGTTGAAGTTAGCGGGAGGGCCTACGAGCAGTACTTC. It is translated as CSVEVSGRAYEQYF. The gene calls are TRBV29-1 and TRBJ2-7, with 11 positions matching TRBD2. Germline V gives CDR1 SQVTM, CDR2 ANQGSEA. The J segment lost 2 bases and the V segment lost 1 base, leaving 1 base of the junction unmatched. The CDR3 is 14 amino acids.

The V gene is TRBV11-3, the J gene TRBJ2-5; a possible D gene is TRBD2 (6 bases). The CDR3 sequence is 13 residues long. V lost 5 bases and J lost 1, with 8 bases in between. CDR1 is SGHNT and CDR2 is YENEEA in the germline V gene. DNA for the CDR3: TGTGCCAGCAGCAGTAGCGGCCAAGAGACCCAGTACTTC. Translated, it gives CASSSSGQETQYF.

The rearrangement links TRBV6-5 to TRBJ1-1; D ambiguous. With 9 bases removed from V and 4 bases from J, the gap between germline ends came to 9 bases. This CDR3 is built from 11 residues. Per the germline V gene, CDR1 is MNHEY and CDR2 is SVGAGI. CDR3 protein: CASCRGTEAFF. CDR3 nucleotide sequence: TGTGCCAGTTGCCGGGGCACTGAAGCTTTCTTT.

V is TRBV19 and J is TRBJ2-3, with D tentatively TRBD2 (6 bases). The germline gives CDR1 LNHDA, CDR2 SQIVND (reference sequence). The V end was cut by 7 bases, the J end by 0 bases, with 17 bases between. The CDR3 contains 16 residues. CDR3 DNA sequence: TGTGCCAGTACCCCCTTGGGGGGAGTAAGCACAGATACGCAGTATTTT. It encodes CASTPLGGVSTDTQYF.

This clone has more than one count but fewer than ten. This chain links TRBV12-3 or TRBV12-4 with TRBJ1-6; a possible D gene is TRBD1 (5 bases). Deletions cut 6 bases from V and 9 bases from J, with 9 bases between. The CDR3 covers 12 residues. CDR3 sequence reads: CASSPQGSPLHF. CDR3 in DNA: TGTGCCAGCAGCCCGCAGGGTTCACCCCTCCACTTT.

Judged by abundance, this clone is medium-sized. The J gene is TRBJ1-4, the V gene TRBV27; no clear D gene. The CDR3 runs 14 residues. Germline V lookup: CDR1 MNHEY, CDR2 SMNVEV (reference sequence). Trimming removed 4 bases at V and 6 bases at J, with 12 bases between. Here the CDR3 reads CASSSGRMDEKLFF. The CDR3 DNA sequence: TGTGCCAGCAGTTCGGGGAGGATGGATGAAAAACTGTTTTTT.

This clone was seen a single time. This chain joins TRBV4-2 and TRBJ2-7; 11 bases are a match to TRBD2. The CDR3 totals 17 residues. The V gene end was trimmed by 0 bases and the J gene end by 3 bases; junction bases not matched to a gene: 7. The V gene's germline CDR1 is LGHNA and CDR2 YNFKEQ. CDR3 nucleotides: TGTGCCAGCAGCCAAGAGGGGACTAGCGGACCCCTCTACGAGCAGTACTTC. Residues: CASSQEGTSGPLYEQYF.

The CDR3 reads CASSQGGTGRRETQYF. CDR3 DNA: TGTGCCAGCAGCCAAGGAGGGACAGGGAGGCGCGAGACCCAGTACTTC. The rearrangement links TRBV4-2 to TRBJ2-5; 9 bases map to TRBD1. Germline values: CDR1 LGHNA, CDR2 YNFKEQ. The CDR3 is 16 residues long. V lost 1 base to trimming and J lost 5 bases; unmatched junction nucleotides: 8.

The CDR3 is CAWRAAGYGYTF. DNA of the CDR3: TGTGCCTGGAGGGCCGCGGGCTATGGCTACACCTTC. The chain combines TRBV30 with TRBJ1-2; D gene ambiguous. CDR1 and CDR2 (germline): GTSNPN, SVGIG (reference sequence). CDR3 size: 12 residues. V gave up 3 bases and J gave up 4 bases, with 9 bases separating them.

The chain has TRBV12-3 or TRBV12-4 and TRBJ1-5, with D perhaps matching TRBD1 (6 bases). This CDR3 comprises 13 residues. V gave up 6 bases and J gave up 7 bases, with 13 bases separating them. CDR3 region: CASRLRGRQPQHF. For the CDR3, the DNA is TGTGCCAGCAGGCTCAGGGGAAGGCAGCCCCAGCATTTT.

This clone was seen a single time. The rearrangement uses TRBV5-4 and TRBJ2-7, with 9 nucleotides matching TRBD2. Germline V lookup: CDR1 SGHNT, CDR2 YYREEE (reference sequence). The CDR3 covers 20 residues. Trimming cost V 5 bases and J 2 bases; bases outside gene matches: 23. The CDR3 sequence is CASSRIAGDLRYDRTYEQYF. The CDR3 DNA reads TGTGCCAGCAGTAGAATAGCGGGAGACTTGAGGTACGACAGGACCTACGAGCAGTACTTC.

The chain joins TRBV7-9 to TRBJ2-3, with D unresolved. The germline gives CDR1 SEHNR, CDR2 FQNEAQ (reference sequence). The CDR3 extends over 13 amino acids. The ends were cut back, 11 bases at V and 1 base at J, with 13 bases in the middle. Written as DNA, the CDR3 is TGTGCCGACTTAGTCCTGGGCACAGATACGCAGTATTTT. As protein: CADLVLGTDTQYF.

In its sample, this clone was seen a few times. The chain is built from TRBV5-8 and TRBJ1-3, with 9 positions matching TRBD1. The V gene's germline CDR1 is SGHTS and CDR2 YDEGEE. This CDR3 contains 19 residues. Trimming at V came to 0 bases and at J to 0 bases, leaving 10 bases not matched to a gene. The CDR3 coding sequence is TGTGCCAGCAGCTTGGAAGGCTCGGGACAGGGTAGCTCTGGAAACACCATATATTTT. It translates to CASSLEGSGQGSSGNTIYF. The complete variable domain, with remaining parts taken from reference TRBV5-8 and TRBJ1-3, reads EAGVTQSPTHLIKTRGQQATLRCSPISGHTSVYWYQQALGLGLQFLLWYDEGEERNRGNFPPRFSGRQFPNYSSELNVNALELEDSALYLCASSLEGSGQGSSGNTIYFGEGSWLTVV.

This clone was seen a handful of times. The rearrangement joins TRBV30 to TRBJ1-2; no clear D. The CDR3 runs 16 residues. V shed 3 bases and J shed 8 bases, with 25 bases lying between them. From germline, CDR1 is GTSNPN and CDR2 SVGIG (reference sequence). The CDR3, as DNA: TGTGCCTGGAGCTGGGCAGATGAGCCGGCATCAACCGGCTACACCTTC. Its translation is CAWSWADEPASTGYTF.

A few counts support this clone. The V call is TRBV3-1 (or the pseudogene TRBV3-2), the J call TRBJ1-5; possible D gene TRBD1, 5 bases. V dropped 1 base and J dropped 4 bases, with 11 bases sitting between them. Germline V CDR1 and CDR2: LGHDT, YNNKEL (reference sequence). This CDR3 has 15 residues. The CDR3 loop is CASSQAIGGNQPQHF. The CDR3 DNA sequence: TGTGCCAGCAGCCAAGCCATCGGGGGGAATCAGCCCCAGCATTTT.

The rearrangement links TRBV5-1 to TRBJ2-3; 13 bases line up with TRBD2. V dropped 4 bases and J dropped 2; count of bases not matched to a gene: 4. CDR1 SGHRS and CDR2 YFSETQ come from the germline V gene. This CDR3 is 16 amino acids long. CDR3 protein: CASSTGLAGNTDTQYF. The CDR3 DNA reads as TGCGCCAGCAGCACGGGACTAGCGGGGAACACAGATACGCAGTATTTT.

The chain has TRBV19 and TRBJ2-3; D call uncertain. The CDR3 has 13 amino acids. V was cut by 3 bases and J by 4 bases, with 8 bases left in between. Looked up from germline, CDR1 is LNHDA and CDR2 is SQIVND (reference sequence). The CDR3 region has the DNA TGTGCCAGTAGTATCAGGTATGCAGATACGCAGTATTTT. Translated, it gives CASSIRYADTQYF.

This clone was recorded a few times. This chain uses TRBV5-5 with TRBJ1-5; TRBD1 matches at 9 bases. V trimming: 4 bases; J trimming: 7 bases; junction bases outside the gene matches: 6. This CDR3 contains 14 residues. The V gene's germline CDR1 is SGHKS and CDR2 YYEKEE (reference sequence). The CDR3 sequence: CASSRDRVRQPQHF. The CDR3 nucleotides read TGTGCCAGCAGCCGGGACAGGGTCAGACAGCCCCAGCATTTT.

The J gene is TRBJ2-2, the V gene TRBV10-3; 9 bases are shared with TRBD2. V trimming: 0 bases; J trimming: 3 bases; junction bases outside the gene matches: 2. Germline CDR1 is ENHRY and CDR2 is SYGVKD. The CDR3 totals 16 residues. CDR3 nucleotide sequence: TGTGCCATCAGTGAGTCGACTAGCGGTCACACCGGGGAGCTGTTTTTT. Translated, it gives CAISESTSGHTGELFF.

The CDR3 DNA follows: TGTGCCAGCAGCCAACACCGGGATAATTCACCCCTCCACTTT. It codes for CASSQHRDNSPLHF. The chain has TRBV3-1 (or the pseudogene TRBV3-2) and TRBJ1-6; the D is unclear. The CDR3 runs 14 residues. V dropped 2 bases and J dropped 5 bases, with 7 bases sitting between them. Germline-derived CDR1 and CDR2 are LGHDT and YNNKEL (reference sequence).